These 17 T cell receptor beta chains were sequenced from one sample in a study of OX40 agonist ivuxolimab in advanced cancers. Profiling relied on immunoSEQ multiplex PCR, and the TCRdb table lists in-frame clones only, not all of them. Found here are some 87,000 clones, just over 90% of them singletons; the top ten hold more than 0.35%. The input for sequencing was CD4+ or CD8+ T cells sorted from blood, taken in a trial of the OX40 agonist ivuxolimab. The source is an adult with an advanced solid tumor such as melanoma, head and neck, liver or kidney cancer.

This rearrangement joins TRBV5-4 to TRBJ2-7, with 7 bases matching TRBD2. This CDR3 is built from 14 residues. The V gene's germline CDR1 is SGHNT and CDR2 YYREEE (reference sequence). With 4 bases clipped from V and 5 bases from J, the junction kept 9 bases outside the gene matches. This CDR3 is CASSDQTSDDEQYF. CDR3 DNA: TGTGCCAGCAGCGACCAAACTAGCGACGACGAGCAGTACTTC.

The chain employs TRBV7-8 and TRBJ1-2; D is unresolved. The CDR3 is 13 residues long. Germline V gene sequence: CDR1 SGHVS, CDR2 FQNEAQ. V lost 2 bases and J 8 bases, leaving 12 bases between the germline ends. CDR3 sequence: CASSLTSGEGYTF. CDR3 nucleotides: TGTGCCAGCAGCTTAACATCAGGAGAGGGCTACACCTTC.

The rearrangement links TRBV29-1 to TRBJ2-3; a possible D gene is TRBD1 (6 bases). This CDR3 has 14 amino acids. The V end was cut by 8 bases, the J end by 2 bases, with 17 bases between. The germline CDR1 and CDR2 sequences are SQVTM and ANQGSEA. The CDR3 sequence: CSLTRDTYTDTQYF. The CDR3 region has the DNA TGCAGCCTCACCCGGGACACTTACACAGATACGCAGTATTTT.

The genes are TRBV18 and TRBJ2-3, with 8 bases fitting TRBD2. CDR1 is KGHSH, CDR2 LQKENI, per germline. The CDR3 is made up of 18 amino acids. Trimming at V came to 2 bases and at J to 2 bases, leaving 12 bases not matched to a gene. CDR3: CASSPSAGGPSATDTQYF. CDR3 coding DNA: TGTGCCAGCTCACCAAGCGCGGGGGGCCCATCAGCCACAGATACGCAGTATTTT.

The table lists this clone with a count of one. The chain recombines TRBV6-1 with TRBJ1-3; no firm D call. The CDR3 contains 15 residues. Looked up from germline, CDR1 is MNHNS and CDR2 is SASEGT. V shed 7 bases and J shed 0 bases, with 13 bases lying between them. The CDR3 here is CASMGYDNSGNTIYF. In DNA, the CDR3 is TGTGCCAGCATGGGGTACGACAACTCTGGAAACACCATATATTTT.

This chain uses TRBV11-2 with TRBJ2-1, with 7 bases aligning to TRBD1. There are 12 residues in the CDR3. J was trimmed by 15 bases and V by 1 base; bases with no gene match: 6. CDR1 is SGHAT, CDR2 FQNNGV, per germline. This CDR3 reads CASSLGGGVMFF. CDR3 sequence (DNA): TGTGCCAGCAGCTTAGGAGGGGGCGTGATGTTCTTC.

This chain joins TRBV4-2 and TRBJ2-3; 8 positions match TRBD2. Germline loops: CDR1 LGHNA, CDR2 YNFKEQ. Trimming took 1 base from V and 1 from J; bases not matched to a gene: 4. The CDR3 has 16 residues. For the CDR3, the DNA is TGTGCCAGCAGCCAAGCAGCGGGAGCGGGCACAGATACGCAGTATTTT. Translated: CASSQAAGAGTDTQYF.

The V call is TRBV2, the J call TRBJ2-7, with TRBD2 as a possible D gene (7 bases). The germline gives CDR1 SNHLY, CDR2 FYNNEI. The CDR3 sequence is 15 residues long. Trimming left V 2 bases short and J 3 bases short, with 14 bases between. The CDR3, as DNA: TGTGCCAGCAGTGAACAGGGAGGGGGGGGCTACGAGCAGTACTTC. The encoded protein is CASSEQGGGGYEQYF.

This clone was found a few times. CDR3 residues: CASSYLDNTIYF. The DNA of the CDR3 is TGTGCCAGCAGTTACTTGGACAACACCATATATTTT. J is TRBJ1-3 and V is TRBV6-6, with unresolved D. Trimming stripped 1 base from V and 7 bases from J, with 5 bases between. The germline V gene has CDR1 MNHNY and CDR2 SVGAGI (reference sequence). This CDR3 spans 12 amino acids.

The rearrangement uses TRBV4-3 and TRBJ2-7, with 7 bases fitting TRBD1. The junction had 6 bases not matched to a gene; V was cut back by 3 bases and J by 1 base. The CDR3 spans 15 residues. Germline loops: CDR1 LGHNA, CDR2 YSLEER. CDR3 loop: CASSQGTADSYEQYF. The CDR3 DNA sequence: TGCGCCAGCAGCCAGGGGACAGCTGATTCCTACGAGCAGTACTTC.

The chain uses TRBV7-2 and TRBJ2-3; 7 bases align to TRBD2. The CDR3 runs 15 residues. The trim removed 2 bases at V and 1 base at J, leaving 3 bases unmatched. Per germline, CDR1 SGHTA and CDR2 FQGNSA. In nucleotides, the CDR3 is TGTGCCAGCAGCTTAACTAGCGACCGCACAGATACGCAGTATTTT. It codes for CASSLTSDRTDTQYF. The full variable domain, with the rest looked up from reference TRBV7-2 and TRBJ2-3, is GAGVSQSPSNKVTEKGKDVELRCDPISGHTALYWYRQSLGQGLEFLIYFQGNSAPDKSGLPSDRFSAERTGGSVSTLTIQRTQQEDSAVYLCASSLTSDRTDTQYFGPGTRLTVL.

This chain connects TRBV28 to TRBJ2-1; D ambiguous. The CDR3 is 12 residues long. From germline, CDR1 is MDHEN and CDR2 SYDVKM. The V end lost 6 bases, the J end lost 9 bases, and 12 bases lay between the germline ends. The CDR3 loop is CASSTTMGEQFF. CDR3 in DNA: TGTGCCAGCAGCACGACCATGGGTGAGCAGTTCTTC.

V usage is TRBV2 and J usage is TRBJ1-5; the match to TRBD1 covers 8 bases. CDR1 and CDR2 (germline): SNHLY, FYNNEI. CDR3 length: 21 amino acids. Germline trimming cut 4 bases from V and 0 bases from J; bases unmatched to any gene: 20. The CDR3 reads CASSGDPLQGERLPSNQPQHF. The DNA of the CDR3 is TGTGCCAGCAGTGGGGACCCTTTACAGGGGGAGCGGCTTCCTAGCAATCAGCCCCAGCATTTT.

The chain uses TRBV5-8 and TRBJ2-7, with D perhaps TRBD1 or TRBD2 (5 bases each). Germline CDR1 reads SGHTS; CDR2 reads YDEGEE. This CDR3 spans 14 amino acids. Trimming stripped 2 bases from V and 2 bases from J, with 11 bases between. The CDR3 DNA is TGTGCCAGCAGCTTATTGTGGGGGACCTACGAGCAGTACTTC. Translating it yields CASSLLWGTYEQYF.

The V gene is TRBV5-1, the J gene TRBJ1-2; TRBD1 might be the D (6 bases). The CDR3 covers 17 residues. The ends were cut back, 4 bases at V and 5 bases at J, with 24 bases in the middle. Germline V gene data show CDR1 as SGHRS and CDR2 as YFSETQ. The CDR3 DNA reads TGCGCCAGCAGCCCCGATTCAGGGGTGGGCAGCCCTTATGGCTACACCTTC. Its translation: CASSPDSGVGSPYGYTF.

In its sample, this clone was seen once. V is TRBV7-9 and J is TRBJ1-3; no reliable D call. Germline-derived CDR1 and CDR2 are SEHNR and FQNEAQ (reference sequence). The germline V and J ends were trimmed by 4 bases and 0 bases, with 10 bases remaining between them. CDR3 length equals 15 residues. CDR3 nucleotides: TGTGCCAGCAGCTCCGGACGGGGCTCTGGAAACACCATATATTTT. Translation: CASSSGRGSGNTIYF.

This chain uses TRBV6-6 with TRBJ1-2, with TRBD1 as a possible D gene (6 bases). Germline V gives CDR1 MNHNY, CDR2 SVGAGI (reference sequence). The CDR3 spans 14 residues. V lost 5 bases and J lost 7, with 17 bases in between. CDR3: CASSRGGATLGYTF. In DNA, the CDR3 is TGTGCCAGCAGTAGGGGGGGCGCAACCCTTGGCTACACCTTC.